A selection of T cell receptor beta chains follows, all from one sample in a study of radiotherapy plus CTLA-4 blockade in lung cancer. Produced via immunoSEQ multiplex PCR; TCRdb's table is partial and in-frame only. The sample contains 50,000 to 65,000 clones, 77% of which appear only once. This material consisted of peripheral blood, taken from a patient treated with radiotherapy plus ipilimumab. The receptors derive from a human donor with non-small cell lung cancer whose response to radiotherapy plus ipilimumab could not be evaluated. Both conserved end residues are part of each CDR3. Fields, in order: V gene, clone size, D gene, J gene, CDR3 protein, CDR3 DNA. A D gene is named only where the DNA matches it firmly. Size is omitted from some rows. Given values are once, few, many or a class for expanded clones.

v_call: TRBV7-9; clone_size: NA; d_call: NA; j_call: TRBJ2-5; cdr3_aa: CASSVPGDLQVETQYF; cdr3_nt: TGTGCCAGCAGCGTACCAGGAGATCTACAGGTAGAGACCCAGTACTTC
v_call: TRBV4-1; clone_size: NA; d_call: NA; j_call: TRBJ2-2; cdr3_aa: CASSQEAVGNTGELFF; cdr3_nt: TGCGCCAGCAGCCAAGAAGCGGTTGGGAACACCGGGGAGCTGTTTTTT
v_call: TRBV19; clone_size: NA; d_call: NA; j_call: TRBJ2-2; cdr3_aa: CASRGTRGTGELFF; cdr3_nt: TGTGCCAGTCGGGGGACCCGGGGCACCGGGGAGCTGTTTTTT
v_call: TRBV9; clone_size: NA; d_call: NA; j_call: TRBJ1-4; cdr3_aa: CASSVDGTATNEKLFF; cdr3_nt: TGTGCCAGCAGCGTGGATGGGACTGCAACTAATGAAAAACTGTTTTTT
v_call: TRBV5-4; clone_size: NA; d_call: NA; j_call: TRBJ1-5; cdr3_aa: CASSQDRSNQPQHF; cdr3_nt: TGTGCCAGCAGCCAGGATCGGAGCAATCAGCCCCAGCATTTT
v_call: TRBV2; clone_size: NA; d_call: NA; j_call: TRBJ2-3; cdr3_aa: CASSEGQITDTQYF; cdr3_nt: TGTGCCAGCAGTGAAGGACAGATCACAGATACGCAGTATTTT
v_call: TRBV30; clone_size: NA; d_call: TRBD2; j_call: TRBJ2-2; cdr3_aa: CAWSVGRATGELFF; cdr3_nt: TGTGCCTGGAGTGTCGGGAGGGCCACCGGGGAGCTGTTTTTT
v_call: TRBV9; clone_size: few; d_call: NA; j_call: TRBJ1-2; cdr3_aa: CASSVGAKQGYTF; cdr3_nt: TGTGCCAGCAGCGTGGGGGCCAAACAGGGCTACACCTTC
v_call: TRBV30; clone_size: NA; d_call: NA; j_call: TRBJ1-2; cdr3_aa: CAWTPEESYGYTF; cdr3_nt: TGTGCCTGGACCCCCGAGGAATCTTATGGCTACACCTTC
v_call: TRBV2; clone_size: NA; d_call: NA; j_call: TRBJ2-1; cdr3_aa: CASSESRGAYNEQFF; cdr3_nt: TGTGCCAGCAGTGAAAGTCGGGGTGCCTACAATGAGCAGTTCTTC
v_call: TRBV7-2; clone_size: NA; d_call: NA; j_call: TRBJ2-5; cdr3_aa: CASSRGLSETQYF; cdr3_nt: TGTGCCAGCAGCCGGGGGTTGAGCGAGACCCAGTACTTC
v_call: TRBV5-1; clone_size: NA; d_call: TRBD2; j_call: TRBJ2-2; cdr3_aa: CASSFSGGGNTGELFF; cdr3_nt: TGCGCCAGCAGCTTTAGCGGGGGAGGGAACACCGGGGAGCTGTTTTTT
v_call: TRBV9; clone_size: NA; d_call: TRBD1; j_call: TRBJ1-1; cdr3_aa: CASSPGVGRGETEAFF; cdr3_nt: TGTGCCAGCAGCCCCGGGGTGGGCAGGGGGGAAACTGAAGCTTTCTTT
v_call: TRBV6-1; clone_size: few; d_call: NA; j_call: TRBJ1-2; cdr3_aa: CASSDITTGPRFYGYTF; cdr3_nt: TGTGCCAGCAGTGACATAACGACAGGCCCCCGCTTCTATGGCTACACCTTC
v_call: TRBV4-3; clone_size: NA; d_call: TRBD2; j_call: TRBJ2-1; cdr3_aa: CASSQATSAYNEQFF; cdr3_nt: TGCGCCAGCAGCCAAGCGACTAGCGCATACAATGAGCAGTTCTTC
v_call: TRBV5-1; clone_size: NA; d_call: NA; j_call: TRBJ1-2; cdr3_aa: CASSQGQLSGYTF; cdr3_nt: TGCGCCAGCAGCCAGGGCCAACTAAGCGGCTACACCTTC
v_call: TRBV5-1; clone_size: NA; d_call: TRBD1; j_call: TRBJ1-2; cdr3_aa: CASSPVIQGATGYTF; cdr3_nt: TGCGCCAGCAGCCCGGTGATTCAGGGGGCGACGGGCTACACCTTC
v_call: TRBV6-6; clone_size: medium-sized; d_call: NA; j_call: TRBJ1-3; cdr3_aa: CASSYGSQGGNTIYF; cdr3_nt: TGTGCCAGCAGTTACGGGAGCCAGGGGGGAAACACCATATATTTT
v_call: TRBV7-9; clone_size: NA; d_call: NA; j_call: TRBJ1-2; cdr3_aa: CASSLDSRGGYTF; cdr3_nt: TGTGCCAGCAGCTTAGATTCCAGGGGTGGCTACACCTTC
v_call: TRBV11-2; clone_size: NA; d_call: NA; j_call: TRBJ2-5; cdr3_aa: CASSLPGSETQYF; cdr3_nt: TGTGCCAGCAGCTTACCAGGATCGGAGACCCAGTACTTC
v_call: TRBV30; clone_size: NA; d_call: TRBD2; j_call: TRBJ2-2; cdr3_aa: CAGRRLAGNTGELFF; cdr3_nt: TGTGCTGGGCGGCGGCTAGCGGGGAACACCGGGGAGCTGTTTTTT
v_call: TRBV20-1; clone_size: NA; d_call: NA; j_call: TRBJ2-1; cdr3_aa: CSLRGNEQFF; cdr3_nt: TGCAGCCTACGAGGGAATGAGCAGTTCTTC
v_call: TRBV6-1; clone_size: few; d_call: TRBD1; j_call: TRBJ2-7; cdr3_aa: CASSVRDRSSYEQYF; cdr3_nt: TGTGCCAGCAGTGTCCGGGACAGGAGCTCCTACGAGCAGTACTTC
v_call: TRBV4-2; clone_size: NA; d_call: NA; j_call: TRBJ1-2; cdr3_aa: CASSQVDGQGGGYTF; cdr3_nt: TGTGCCAGCAGCCAAGTTGATGGTCAAGGGGGTGGCTACACCTTC
v_call: TRBV15; clone_size: NA; d_call: NA; j_call: TRBJ2-7; cdr3_aa: CATSKMGLAYEQYF; cdr3_nt: TGTGCCACCAGCAAAATGGGGCTAGCGTACGAGCAGTACTTC
v_call: TRBV5-5; clone_size: NA; d_call: NA; j_call: TRBJ2-1; cdr3_aa: CASSLIQSPVGEQFF; cdr3_nt: TGTGCCAGCAGCTTGATCCAAAGCCCCGTTGGTGAGCAGTTCTTC
v_call: TRBV10-2; clone_size: NA; d_call: NA; j_call: TRBJ1-5; cdr3_aa: CASSPRPQAIGDSNQPQHF; cdr3_nt: TGCGCCAGCAGCCCACGCCCCCAGGCGATCGGGGATAGCAATCAGCCCCAGCATTTT
v_call: TRBV14; clone_size: few; d_call: NA; j_call: TRBJ2-7; cdr3_aa: CASSLKLGDLYEQYF; cdr3_nt: TGTGCCAGCAGCCTAAAGTTGGGCGATCTCTACGAGCAGTACTTC
v_call: TRBV4-1; clone_size: NA; d_call: NA; j_call: TRBJ2-5; cdr3_aa: CASSQDRGKGAQETQYF; cdr3_nt: TGCGCCAGCAGCCAGGATCGGGGGAAGGGGGCGCAAGAGACCCAGTACTTC
v_call: TRBV28; clone_size: NA; d_call: NA; j_call: TRBJ2-3; cdr3_aa: CASSLTGRIDTQYF; cdr3_nt: TGTGCCAGCAGTTTAACAGGGCGGATAGATACGCAGTATTTT
v_call: TRBV9; clone_size: NA; d_call: NA; j_call: TRBJ2-5; cdr3_aa: CASSDQSGTQYF; cdr3_nt: TGTGCCAGCAGCGACCAATCAGGGACCCAGTACTTC
v_call: TRBV13; clone_size: NA; d_call: NA; j_call: TRBJ1-4; cdr3_aa: CASSAKNEKLFF; cdr3_nt: TGTGCCAGCAGCGCGAAGAATGAAAAACTGTTTTTT
v_call: TRBV19; clone_size: NA; d_call: NA; j_call: TRBJ1-2; cdr3_aa: CASMSAGQNYGYTF; cdr3_nt: TGTGCCAGTATGTCCGCAGGACAGAACTATGGCTACACCTTC
v_call: TRBV27; clone_size: NA; d_call: NA; j_call: TRBJ2-4; cdr3_aa: CASSLPFQGYPFIAKNIQYF; cdr3_nt: TGTGCCAGCAGTCTTCCCTTCCAGGGGTACCCCTTTATAGCCAAAAACATTCAGTACTTC
v_call: TRBV5-6; clone_size: NA; d_call: NA; j_call: TRBJ1-6; cdr3_aa: CASSLQGYNSPLHF; cdr3_nt: TGTGCCAGCAGCTTGCAGGGCTATAATTCACCCCTCCACTTT
v_call: TRBV7-8; clone_size: NA; d_call: NA; j_call: TRBJ2-1; cdr3_aa: CASSSYTRTNEQFF; cdr3_nt: TGTGCCAGCAGCTCCTACACTAGAACCAATGAGCAGTTCTTC
v_call: TRBV2; clone_size: NA; d_call: NA; j_call: TRBJ1-2; cdr3_aa: CASSESPGTGYTF; cdr3_nt: TGTGCCAGCAGTGAAAGTCCTGGCACCGGCTACACCTTC
v_call: TRBV11-2; clone_size: few; d_call: NA; j_call: TRBJ2-7; cdr3_aa: CASSSGQNYEQYF; cdr3_nt: TGTGCCAGCAGCTCTGGACAGAACTACGAGCAGTACTTC
v_call: TRBV9; clone_size: NA; d_call: TRBD1; j_call: TRBJ2-5; cdr3_aa: CASSVHRGYQETQYF; cdr3_nt: TGTGCCAGCAGCGTACACAGGGGCTACCAAGAGACCCAGTACTTC
v_call: TRBV2; clone_size: NA; d_call: TRBD2; j_call: TRBJ2-3; cdr3_aa: CASRDTSGGTDTQYF; cdr3_nt: TGTGCCAGCAGGGACACTAGCGGGGGCACAGATACGCAGTATTTT
v_call: TRBV27; clone_size: NA; d_call: NA; j_call: TRBJ2-4; cdr3_aa: CASSPWAQAKNIQYF; cdr3_nt: TGTGCCAGCAGTCCTTGGGCCCAAGCCAAAAACATTCAGTACTTC
v_call: TRBV29-1; clone_size: NA; d_call: NA; j_call: TRBJ2-3; cdr3_aa: CSVDDTGLDTQYF; cdr3_nt: TGCAGCGTTGATGATACAGGGCTAGATACGCAGTATTTT
v_call: TRBV7-2; clone_size: NA; d_call: TRBD2; j_call: TRBJ2-1; cdr3_aa: CASSPGREFNEQFF; cdr3_nt: TGTGCCAGCAGCCCGGGGCGGGAGTTTAATGAGCAGTTCTTC
v_call: TRBV9; clone_size: NA; d_call: TRBD2; j_call: TRBJ2-1; cdr3_aa: CASSVAGRGNYNEQFF; cdr3_nt: TGTGCCAGCAGCGTAGCGGGGCGGGGGAATTACAATGAGCAGTTCTTC
v_call: TRBV9; clone_size: NA; d_call: TRBD1; j_call: TRBJ1-6; cdr3_aa: CASSVGTGGSSPLHF; cdr3_nt: TGTGCCAGCAGCGTAGGGACAGGGGGCTCTTCACCCCTCCACTTT
v_call: TRBV21-1; clone_size: NA; d_call: NA; j_call: TRBJ2-5; cdr3_aa: CAETSGGGSFQETQYF; cdr3_nt: TGTGCCGAGACTTCGGGGGGGGGATCCTTCCAAGAGACCCAGTACTTC
v_call: TRBV11-2; clone_size: medium-sized; d_call: NA; j_call: TRBJ1-4; cdr3_aa: CASSLGGGLFF; cdr3_nt: TGTGCCAGCAGCTTAGGAGGGGGATTGTTTTTT
v_call: TRBV28; clone_size: NA; d_call: NA; j_call: TRBJ2-1; cdr3_aa: CASRGTGGLSYNEQFF; cdr3_nt: TGTGCCAGCAGAGGGACTGGCGGGTTGTCCTACAATGAGCAGTTCTTC